Reported below is one TCR beta chain. This record belongs to a study of T cell responses to AZD1222 COVID-19 vaccine. The germline CDR1 and CDR2 sequences are SGHNT and YYREEE (reference sequence). The V gene lost 4 bases and the J gene lost 3 bases, with 16 bases spanning the gap. The CDR3 is 16 residues long. This table comes from immunoSEQ multiplex PCR, and its TCRdb copy is limited to in-frame clones, with some not included. The table has tens of thousands of clones, about nine tenths seen once. This sequence joins TRBV5-4 and TRBJ2-2, with D tentatively TRBD1 (5 bases). This clonotype was sampled from an adult in good health. Material: peripheral blood, obtained on day 0 of MenACWY control vaccination. The CDR3 loop reads CASSPWGNQDTGELFF. CDR3 coding DNA: TGTGCCAGCAGCCCCTGGGGCAACCAAGACACCGGGGAGCTGTTTTTT.